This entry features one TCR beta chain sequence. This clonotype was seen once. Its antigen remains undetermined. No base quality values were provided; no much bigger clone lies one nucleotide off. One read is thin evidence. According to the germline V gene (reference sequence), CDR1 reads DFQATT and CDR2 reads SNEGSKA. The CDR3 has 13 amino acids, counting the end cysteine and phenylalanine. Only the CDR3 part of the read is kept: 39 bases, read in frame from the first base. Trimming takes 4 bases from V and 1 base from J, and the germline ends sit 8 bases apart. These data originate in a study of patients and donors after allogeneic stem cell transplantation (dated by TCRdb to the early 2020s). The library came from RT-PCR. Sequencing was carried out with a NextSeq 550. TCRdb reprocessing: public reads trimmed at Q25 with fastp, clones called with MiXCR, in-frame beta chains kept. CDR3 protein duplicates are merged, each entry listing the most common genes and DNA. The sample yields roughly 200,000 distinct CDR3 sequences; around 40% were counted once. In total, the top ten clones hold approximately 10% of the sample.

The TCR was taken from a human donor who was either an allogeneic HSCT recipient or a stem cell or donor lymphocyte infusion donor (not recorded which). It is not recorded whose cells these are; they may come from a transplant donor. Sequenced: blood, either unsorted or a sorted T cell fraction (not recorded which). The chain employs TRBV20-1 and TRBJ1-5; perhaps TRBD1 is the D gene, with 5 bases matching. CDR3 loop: CSATDKSNQPQHF. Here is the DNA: TGCAGTGCTACGGACAAGAGCAATCAGCCCCAGCATTTT.